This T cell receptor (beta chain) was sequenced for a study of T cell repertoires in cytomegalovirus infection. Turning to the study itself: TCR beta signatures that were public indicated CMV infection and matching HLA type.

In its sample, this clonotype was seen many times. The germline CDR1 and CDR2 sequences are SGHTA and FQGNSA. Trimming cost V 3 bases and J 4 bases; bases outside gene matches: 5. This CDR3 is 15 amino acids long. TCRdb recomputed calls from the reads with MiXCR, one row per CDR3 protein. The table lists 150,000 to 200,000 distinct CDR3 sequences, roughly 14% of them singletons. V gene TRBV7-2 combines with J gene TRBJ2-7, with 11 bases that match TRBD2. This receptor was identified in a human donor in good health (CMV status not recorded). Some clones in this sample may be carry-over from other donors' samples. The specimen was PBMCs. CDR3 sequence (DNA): TGTGCCAGCAGCTTGCGACTAGCGGGATTGTACGAGCAGTACTTC. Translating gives CASSLRLAGLYEQYF.